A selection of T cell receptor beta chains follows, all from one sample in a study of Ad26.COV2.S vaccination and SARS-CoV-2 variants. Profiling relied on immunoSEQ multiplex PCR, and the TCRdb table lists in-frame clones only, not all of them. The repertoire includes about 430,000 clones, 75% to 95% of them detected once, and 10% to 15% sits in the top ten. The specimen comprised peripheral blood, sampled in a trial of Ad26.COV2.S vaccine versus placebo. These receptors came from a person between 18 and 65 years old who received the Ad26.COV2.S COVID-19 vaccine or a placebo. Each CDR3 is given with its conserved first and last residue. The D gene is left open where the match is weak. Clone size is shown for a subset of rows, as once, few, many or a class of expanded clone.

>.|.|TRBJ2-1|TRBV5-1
TGCGCCAGCAGCTTCCGAGGCCCCTACAATGAGCAGTTCTTC
CASSFRGPYNEQFF
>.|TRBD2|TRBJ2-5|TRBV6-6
TGTGCCAGCAGTTTAACTAGCGGAGCGTACCAAGAGACCCAGTACTTC
CASSLTSGAYQETQYF
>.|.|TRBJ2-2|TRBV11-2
TGTGCCAGCAGCCCTACCGGCACCGGGGAGCTGTTTTTT
CASSPTGTGELFF
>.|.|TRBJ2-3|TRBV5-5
TGTGCCAGCAGCTGGCGGAACACAGATACGCAGTATTTT
CASSWRNTDTQYF
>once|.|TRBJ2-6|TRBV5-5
TGTGCCAGCAGCTTGTTAGGCAACCTCCCTCCCTCTGGGGCCAACGTCCTGACTTTC
CASSLLGNLPPSGANVLTF
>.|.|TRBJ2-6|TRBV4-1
TGCGCCAGCAGCTCGTGGACTGGGGCCAACGTCCTGACTTTC
CASSSWTGANVLTF
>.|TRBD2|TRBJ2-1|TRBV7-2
TGTGCCAGCAGCTTAGTGGTCGGAGAGCGGGAGGGTGAGCAGTTCTTC
CASSLVVGEREGEQFF
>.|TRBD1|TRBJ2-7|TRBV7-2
TGTGCCAGCAGCCCGGACAGGGTCGAGCAGTACTTC
CASSPDRVEQYF
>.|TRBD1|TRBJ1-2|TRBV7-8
TGTGCCAGCAGCTTAGGGCAGGGGGGGAACTATGGCTACACCTTC
CASSLGQGGNYGYTF
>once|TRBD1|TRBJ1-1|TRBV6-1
TGTGCCAGCAGTGAGAAACAGGGGCCACTACATGAAGCTTTCTTT
CASSEKQGPLHEAFF
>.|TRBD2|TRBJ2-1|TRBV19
TGTGCCAGTAGTGGGACTAGCGGGACCTACAATGAGCAGTTCTTC
CASSGTSGTYNEQFF
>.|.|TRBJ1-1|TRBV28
TGTGCCAGCAGCACGCTCTTCATGAACACTGAAGCTTTCTTT
CASSTLFMNTEAFF
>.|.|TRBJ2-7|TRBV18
TGTGCCAGCTCACCCCTCCCGGGACATCACTCCTACGAGCAGTACTTC
CASSPLPGHHSYEQYF
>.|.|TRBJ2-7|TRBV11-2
TGTGCCAGCGCGAGGGGGTACGAGCAGTACTTC
CASARGYEQYF
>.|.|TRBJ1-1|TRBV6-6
TGTGCCAGCAGTTCTACTCGGGGGTACTCTGGTAAAGAAGCTTTCTTT
CASSSTRGYSGKEAFF
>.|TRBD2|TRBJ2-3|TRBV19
TGTGCCAGTAGTATACTACTAGCGGGAGTGCTCGCAGATACGCAGTATTTT
CASSILLAGVLADTQYF